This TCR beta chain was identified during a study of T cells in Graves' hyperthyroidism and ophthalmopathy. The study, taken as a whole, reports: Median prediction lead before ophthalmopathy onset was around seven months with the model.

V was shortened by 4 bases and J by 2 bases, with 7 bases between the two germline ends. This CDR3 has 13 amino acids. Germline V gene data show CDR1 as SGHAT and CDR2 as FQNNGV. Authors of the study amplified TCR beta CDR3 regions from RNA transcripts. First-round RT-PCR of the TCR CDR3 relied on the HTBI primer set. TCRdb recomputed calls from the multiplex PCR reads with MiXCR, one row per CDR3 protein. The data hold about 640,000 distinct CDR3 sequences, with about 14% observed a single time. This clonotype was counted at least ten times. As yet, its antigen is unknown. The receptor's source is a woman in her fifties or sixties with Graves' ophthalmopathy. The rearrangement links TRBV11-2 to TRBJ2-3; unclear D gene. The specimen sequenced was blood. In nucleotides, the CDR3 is TGTGCCAGCAGCTATATATTCACAGATACGCAGTATTTT. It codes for CASSYIFTDTQYF.